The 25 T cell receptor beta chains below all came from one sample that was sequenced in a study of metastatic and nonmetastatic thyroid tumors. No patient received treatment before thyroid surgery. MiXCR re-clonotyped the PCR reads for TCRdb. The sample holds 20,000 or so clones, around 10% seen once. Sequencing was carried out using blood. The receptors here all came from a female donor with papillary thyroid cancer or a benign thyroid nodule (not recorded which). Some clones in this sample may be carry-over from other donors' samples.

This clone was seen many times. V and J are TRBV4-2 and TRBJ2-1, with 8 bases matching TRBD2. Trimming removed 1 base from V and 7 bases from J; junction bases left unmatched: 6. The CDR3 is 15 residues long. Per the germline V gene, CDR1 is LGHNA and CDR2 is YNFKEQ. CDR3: CASSQVAGTPNEQFF. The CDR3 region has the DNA TGTGCCAGCAGCCAAGTAGCGGGAACCCCAAATGAGCAGTTCTTC.

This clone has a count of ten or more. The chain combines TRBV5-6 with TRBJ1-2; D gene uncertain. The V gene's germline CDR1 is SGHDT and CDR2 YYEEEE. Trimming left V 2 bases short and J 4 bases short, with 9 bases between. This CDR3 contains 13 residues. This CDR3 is CASSLEVPYGYTF. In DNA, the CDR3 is TGTGCCAGCAGCTTAGAAGTCCCCTATGGCTACACCTTC.

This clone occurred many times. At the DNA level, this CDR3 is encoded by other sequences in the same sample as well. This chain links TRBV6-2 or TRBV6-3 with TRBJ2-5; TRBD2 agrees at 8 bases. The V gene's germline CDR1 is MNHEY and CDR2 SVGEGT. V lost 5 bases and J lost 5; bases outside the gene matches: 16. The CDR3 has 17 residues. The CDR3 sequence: CASSLVGSGTGGETQYF. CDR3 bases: TGTGCCAGCAGTCTGGTCGGTAGCGGGACGGGGGGGGAGACCCAGTACTTC.

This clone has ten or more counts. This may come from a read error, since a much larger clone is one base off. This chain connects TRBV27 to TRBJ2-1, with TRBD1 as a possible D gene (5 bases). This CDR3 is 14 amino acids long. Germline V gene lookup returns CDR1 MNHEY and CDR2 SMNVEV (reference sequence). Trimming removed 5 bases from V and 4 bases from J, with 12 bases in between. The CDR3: CASSPGTGYNEQFF. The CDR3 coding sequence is TGTGCCAGCAGTCCTGGTACAGGTTACAATGAGCAGTTCTTC.

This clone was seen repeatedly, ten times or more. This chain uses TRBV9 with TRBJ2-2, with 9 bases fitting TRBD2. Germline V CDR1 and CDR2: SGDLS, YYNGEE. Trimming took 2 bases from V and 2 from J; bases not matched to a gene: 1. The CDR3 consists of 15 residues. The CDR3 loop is CASSVTSGNTGELFF. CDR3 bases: TGTGCCAGCAGCGTGACTAGCGGCAACACCGGGGAGCTGTTTTTT.

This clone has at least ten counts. CDR3 sequence (DNA): TGTGCCAGTAGTGGAGGGACTAGCGGGGAGCAGTTCTTC. Protein sequence: CASSGGTSGEQFF. The rearrangement links TRBV19 to TRBJ2-1; 12 bases are a match to TRBD2. The length of the CDR3 is 13 residues. V lost 5 bases, J lost 10 bases, and 3 bases stayed unmatched. In germline, CDR1 is LNHDA, CDR2 SQIVND (reference sequence).

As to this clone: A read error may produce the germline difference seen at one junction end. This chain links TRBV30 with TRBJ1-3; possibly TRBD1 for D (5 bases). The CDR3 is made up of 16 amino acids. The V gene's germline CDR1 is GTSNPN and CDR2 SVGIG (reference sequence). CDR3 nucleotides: TGTGCCTGGGGTGTATTACACAGGCCCTCTGGAAACACCATATATTTT. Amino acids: CAWGVLHRPSGNTIYF.

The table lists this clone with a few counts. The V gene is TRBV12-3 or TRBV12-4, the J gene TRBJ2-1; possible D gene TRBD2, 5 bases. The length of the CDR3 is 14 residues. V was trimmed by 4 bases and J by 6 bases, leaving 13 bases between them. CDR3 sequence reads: CASSSSTSPNEQFF. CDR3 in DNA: TGTGCCAGCAGTTCTTCTACTAGTCCCAATGAGCAGTTCTTC.

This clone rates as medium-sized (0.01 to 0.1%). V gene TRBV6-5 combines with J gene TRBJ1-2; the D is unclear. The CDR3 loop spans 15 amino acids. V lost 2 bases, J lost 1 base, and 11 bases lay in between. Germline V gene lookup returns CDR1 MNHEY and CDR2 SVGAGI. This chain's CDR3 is CASSYDALFNYGYTF. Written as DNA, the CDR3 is TGTGCCAGCAGTTACGACGCTCTCTTTAACTATGGCTACACCTTC.

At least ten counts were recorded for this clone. CDR3 nucleotide sequence: TGTGCCAGCAGCTTCCCAGGGCCCAATGAGCAGTTCTTC. Encoded protein: CASSFPGPNEQFF. The chain is built from TRBV5-5 and TRBJ2-1; D may be TRBD1 (5 bases). The germline V and J ends were trimmed by 2 bases and 6 bases, with 9 bases remaining between them. Germline V lookup: CDR1 SGHKS, CDR2 YYEKEE (reference sequence). The CDR3 totals 13 residues. The full variable domain, completed using reference TRBV5-5 and TRBJ2-1, is DAGVTQSPTHLIKTRGQQVTLRCSPISGHKSVSWYQQVLGQGPQFIFQYYEKEERGRGNFPDRFSARQFPNYSSELNVNALLLGDSALYLCASSFPGPNEQFFGPGTRLTVL.

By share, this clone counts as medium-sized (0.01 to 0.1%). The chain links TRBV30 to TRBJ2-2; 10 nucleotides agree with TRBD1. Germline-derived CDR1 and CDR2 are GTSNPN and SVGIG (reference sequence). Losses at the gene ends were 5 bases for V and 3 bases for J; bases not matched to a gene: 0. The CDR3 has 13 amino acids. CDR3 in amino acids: CAWGQGDTGELFF. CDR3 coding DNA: TGTGCCTGGGGACAGGGGGACACCGGGGAGCTGTTTTTT. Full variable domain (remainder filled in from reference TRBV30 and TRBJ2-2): SQTIHQWPATLVQPVGSPLSLECTVEGTSNPNLYWYRQAAGRGLQLLFYSVGIGQISSEVPQNLSASRPQDRQFILSSKKLLLSDSGFYLCAWGQGDTGELFFGEGSRLTVL.

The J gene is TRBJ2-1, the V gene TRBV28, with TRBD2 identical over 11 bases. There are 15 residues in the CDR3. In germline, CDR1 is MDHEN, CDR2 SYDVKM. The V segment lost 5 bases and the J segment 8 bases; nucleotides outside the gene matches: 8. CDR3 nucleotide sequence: TGTGCCAGCAGTAGGACTAGCGGGCGATACGATGAGCAGTTCTTC. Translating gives CASSRTSGRYDEQFF.

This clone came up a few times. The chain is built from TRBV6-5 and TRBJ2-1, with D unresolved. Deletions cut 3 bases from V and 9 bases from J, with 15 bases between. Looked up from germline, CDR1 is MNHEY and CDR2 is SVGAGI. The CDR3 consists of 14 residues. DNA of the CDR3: TGTGCCAGCAGTTATGGGGATGGTTACGGTGAGCAGTTCTTC. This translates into CASSYGDGYGEQFF.

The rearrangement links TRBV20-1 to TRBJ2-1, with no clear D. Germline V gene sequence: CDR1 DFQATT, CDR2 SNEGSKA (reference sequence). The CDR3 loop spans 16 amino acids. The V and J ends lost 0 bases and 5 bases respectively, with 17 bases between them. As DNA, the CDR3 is TGCAGTGCTAGAGAGTCTGTAGGCCCCATACACAATGAGCAGTTCTTC. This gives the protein CSARESVGPIHNEQFF.

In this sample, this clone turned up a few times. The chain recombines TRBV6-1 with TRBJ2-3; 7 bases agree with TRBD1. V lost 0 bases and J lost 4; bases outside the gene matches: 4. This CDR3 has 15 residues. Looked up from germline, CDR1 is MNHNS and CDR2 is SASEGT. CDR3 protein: CASSEATGDADTQYF. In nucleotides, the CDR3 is TGTGCCAGCAGTGAAGCAACAGGGGATGCAGATACGCAGTATTTT.

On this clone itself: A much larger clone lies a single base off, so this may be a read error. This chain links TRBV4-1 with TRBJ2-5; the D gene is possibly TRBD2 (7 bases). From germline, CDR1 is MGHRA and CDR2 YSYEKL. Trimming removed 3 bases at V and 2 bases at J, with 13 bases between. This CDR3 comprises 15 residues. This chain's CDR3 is CASSHLGGTQETQYF. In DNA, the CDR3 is TGCGCCAGCAGCCACCTGGGGGGGACACAAGAGACCCAGTACTTC.

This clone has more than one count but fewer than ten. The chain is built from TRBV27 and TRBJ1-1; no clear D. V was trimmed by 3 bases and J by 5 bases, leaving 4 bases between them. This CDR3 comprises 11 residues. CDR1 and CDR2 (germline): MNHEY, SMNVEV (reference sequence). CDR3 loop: CASSFGTEAFF. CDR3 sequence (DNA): TGTGCCAGCAGTTTTGGGACTGAAGCTTTCTTT.

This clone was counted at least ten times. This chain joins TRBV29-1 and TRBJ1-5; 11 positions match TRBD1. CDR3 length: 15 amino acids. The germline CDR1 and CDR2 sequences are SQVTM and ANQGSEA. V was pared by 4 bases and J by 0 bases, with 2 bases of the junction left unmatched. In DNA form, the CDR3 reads TGCAGCGTTGCGGGACAGGGGGATAGCAATCAGCCCCAGCATTTT. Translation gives CSVAGQGDSNQPQHF. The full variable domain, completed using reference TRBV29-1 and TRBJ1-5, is SAVISQKPSRDICQRGTSLTIQCQVDSQVTMMFWYRQQPGQSLTLIATANQGSEATYESGFVIDKFPISRPNLTFSTLTVSNMSPEDSSIYLCSVAGQGDSNQPQHFGDGTRLSIL.

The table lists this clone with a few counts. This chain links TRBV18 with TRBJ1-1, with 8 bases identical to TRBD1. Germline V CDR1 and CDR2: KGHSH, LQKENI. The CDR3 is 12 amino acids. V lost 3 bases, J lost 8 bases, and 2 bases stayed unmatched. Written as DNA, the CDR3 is TGTGCCAGCTCACCTCGGACAGGGGAAGCTTTCTTT. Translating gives CASSPRTGEAFF.

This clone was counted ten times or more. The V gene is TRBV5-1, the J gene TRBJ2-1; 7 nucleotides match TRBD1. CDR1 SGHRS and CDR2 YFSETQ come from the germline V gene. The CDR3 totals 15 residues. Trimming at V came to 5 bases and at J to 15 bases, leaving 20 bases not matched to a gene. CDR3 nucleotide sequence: TGCGCCAGCAGTTCAGGGGCAGGGGGAACGAAAGACGTGTTCTTC. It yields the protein CASSSGAGGTKDVFF.

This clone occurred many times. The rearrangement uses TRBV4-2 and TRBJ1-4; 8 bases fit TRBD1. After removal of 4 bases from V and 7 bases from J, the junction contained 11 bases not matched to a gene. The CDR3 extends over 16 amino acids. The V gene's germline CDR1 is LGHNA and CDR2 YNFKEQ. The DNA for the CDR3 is TGTGCCAGCAGCCCCGAGGGGGCAGGGGGCACTGAAAAACTGTTTTTT. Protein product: CASSPEGAGGTEKLFF.

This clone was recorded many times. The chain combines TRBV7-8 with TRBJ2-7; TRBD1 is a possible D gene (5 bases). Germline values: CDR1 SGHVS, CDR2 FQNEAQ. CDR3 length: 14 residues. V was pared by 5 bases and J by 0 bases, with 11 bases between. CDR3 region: CASSPWTNSYEQYF. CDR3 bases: TGTGCCAGCAGCCCTTGGACAAACTCCTACGAGCAGTACTTC.

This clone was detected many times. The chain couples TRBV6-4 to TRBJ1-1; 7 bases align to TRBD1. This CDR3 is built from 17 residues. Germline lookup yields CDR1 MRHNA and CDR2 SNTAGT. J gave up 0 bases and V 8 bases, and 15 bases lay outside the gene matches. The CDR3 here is CASGARQGLKMNTEAFF. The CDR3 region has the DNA TGTGCCAGCGGGGCCCGACAGGGCTTGAAGATGAACACTGAAGCTTTCTTT.

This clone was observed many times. CDR3 protein: CASSLFWVRDSPYTGELFF. CDR3 DNA sequence: TGTGCCAGCAGTTTATTCTGGGTGAGGGACAGCCCCTACACCGGGGAGCTGTTTTTT. The V gene is TRBV28, the J gene TRBJ2-2, with 7 bases that match TRBD1. There are 19 residues in the CDR3. The ends lost 1 base at V and 3 bases at J; junction bases unmatched: 14. CDR1 is MDHEN, CDR2 SYDVKM, per germline.

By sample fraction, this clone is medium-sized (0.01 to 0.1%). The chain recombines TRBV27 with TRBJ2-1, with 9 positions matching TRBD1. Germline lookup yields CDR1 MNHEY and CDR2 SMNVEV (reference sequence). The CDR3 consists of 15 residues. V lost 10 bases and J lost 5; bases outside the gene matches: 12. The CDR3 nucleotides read TGTGCCACTGCGGATCGGGACAGGGCCCACAATGAGCAGTTCTTC. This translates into CATADRDRAHNEQFF.